These 28 T cell receptor beta chains were all obtained from the same sample, sequenced in a study of blood T cell repertoires in COVID-19. This table comes from immunoSEQ multiplex PCR, and its TCRdb copy is limited to in-frame clones, with some not included. The sample carries hundreds of thousands of clones, around 84% recorded once. The sequenced material came from PBMCs or T cells enriched from blood (not recorded which). These receptors all come from a man younger than 40 who had recovered from COVID-19.

This chain links TRBV24-1 with TRBJ2-2; TRBD2 is a possible D gene (5 bases). This CDR3 contains 14 residues. V was pared by 3 bases and J by 6 bases, with 10 bases between. The germline V gene has CDR1 KGHDR and CDR2 SFDVKD. CDR3 in amino acids: CATSDNWGAGELFF. CDR3 DNA sequence: TGTGCCACCAGTGATAATTGGGGAGCCGGGGAGCTGTTTTTT.

J is TRBJ1-1 and V is TRBV5-1, with 10 nucleotides matching TRBD1. The V gene's germline CDR1 is SGHRS and CDR2 YFSETQ. With 4 bases clipped from V and 5 bases from J, the junction kept 5 bases outside the gene matches. This CDR3 contains 14 residues. Written as DNA, the CDR3 is TGCGCCAGCAGCCGCCGGACAGGGGGAACTGAAGCTTTCTTT. Protein sequence: CASSRRTGGTEAFF.

The CDR3 here is CASSTRGDEQFF. CDR3 DNA: TGTGCCAGCAGCACCCGGGGGGATGAGCAGTTCTTC. V and J are TRBV27 and TRBJ2-1; 7 positions agree with TRBD2. The ends lost 6 bases at V and 8 bases at J; junction bases unmatched: 4. The CDR3 consists of 12 residues. Germline V gene lookup returns CDR1 MNHEY and CDR2 SMNVEV (reference sequence).

The chain uses TRBV3-1 (or the pseudogene TRBV3-2) and TRBJ2-5; 8 bases align to TRBD2. The CDR3 loop spans 13 amino acids. Per the germline V gene, CDR1 is LGHDT and CDR2 is YNNKEL (reference sequence). The trim removed 5 bases at V and 7 bases at J, leaving 6 bases unmatched. In DNA, the CDR3 is TGTGCCAGCAGCAGGGGACTAGATGGGACCCAGTACTTC. As protein: CASSRGLDGTQYF.

This clone has just one count. V usage is TRBV27 and J usage is TRBJ1-1, with 7 bases identical to TRBD1. V lost 5 bases and J lost 3; bases outside the gene matches: 6. The CDR3 extends over 14 amino acids. In germline, CDR1 is MNHEY, CDR2 SMNVEV (reference sequence). The CDR3 sequence: CASSVTGEDTEAFF. CDR3 DNA sequence: TGTGCCAGCAGTGTCACAGGGGAGGACACTGAAGCTTTCTTT.

V and J are TRBV10-2 and TRBJ2-2; 11 bases agree with TRBD2. The CDR3 sequence is 22 residues long. Looked up from germline, CDR1 is WSHSY and CDR2 is SAAADI. V was clipped by 9 bases and J by 0 bases; unmatched bases: 24. The CDR3: CARPYAPGSSSGGPTNTGELFF. CDR3 coding DNA: TGCGCCAGGCCCTATGCACCGGGATCGTCTAGCGGGGGGCCCACGAACACCGGGGAGCTGTTTTTT.

The J gene is TRBJ2-2, the V gene TRBV30; TRBD2 agrees at 7 bases. The J segment lost 6 bases and the V segment lost 2 bases, leaving 3 bases of the junction unmatched. The length of the CDR3 is 13 residues. From germline, CDR1 is GTSNPN and CDR2 SVGIG (reference sequence). DNA for the CDR3: TGTGCCTGGAGTAGGACTAGTTCCGGGGAGCTGTTTTTT. Protein sequence: CAWSRTSSGELFF.

This clone has more than one count but fewer than ten. V is TRBV27 and J is TRBJ1-2, with D tentatively TRBD1 (6 bases). Germline CDR1 reads MNHEY; CDR2 reads SMNVEV (reference sequence). Trimming removed 3 bases from V and 3 bases from J, with 20 bases in between. The CDR3 has 17 amino acids. The CDR3 spells CASSFRARGGDDYGYTF. The DNA of the CDR3 is TGTGCCAGCAGTTTCCGGGCCCGGGGGGGCGACGACTATGGCTACACCTTC.

The chain joins TRBV20-1 to TRBJ1-2; D remains unclear. Germline loops: CDR1 DFQATT, CDR2 SNEGSKA (reference sequence). V lost 6 bases to trimming and J lost 7 bases, with 12 bases between them. The CDR3 loop spans 11 amino acids. In nucleotides, the CDR3 is TGCAGTGCGTCGGTGTTCGGTGGCTACACCTTC. Translated: CSASVFGGYTF.

The chain couples TRBV30 to TRBJ1-3; D is unresolved. CDR3 size: 12 residues. CDR1 GTSNPN and CDR2 SVGIG come from the germline V gene (reference sequence). The germline V and J ends were trimmed by 5 bases and 2 bases, with 7 bases remaining between them. Here the CDR3 DNA reads TGTGCCTGGCGTCCGGCTGGAAACACCATATATTTT. It translates to CAWRPAGNTIYF. Full variable domain (missing parts from reference TRBV30 and TRBJ1-3): SQTIHQWPATLVQPVGSPLSLECTVEGTSNPNLYWYRQAAGRGLQLLFYSVGIGQISSEVPQNLSASRPQDRQFILSSKKLLLSDSGFYLCAWRPAGNTIYFGEGSWLTVV.

This chain links TRBV7-2 with TRBJ1-1; D remains unclear. Trimming left V 4 bases short and J 0 bases short, with 9 bases between. Germline V gene data show CDR1 as SGHTA and CDR2 as FQGNSA. This CDR3 has 14 amino acids. For the CDR3, the DNA is TGTGCCAGCAGCTCGGTCCGATTGAACACTGAAGCTTTCTTT. This gives the protein CASSSVRLNTEAFF. Variable domain in full (rest from reference TRBV7-2 and TRBJ1-1): GAGVSQSPSNKVTEKGKDVELRCDPISGHTALYWYRQSLGQGLEFLIYFQGNSAPDKSGLPSDRFSAERTGGSVSTLTIQRTQQEDSAVYLCASSSVRLNTEAFFGQGTRLTVV.

The gene calls are TRBV6-5 and TRBJ2-2; TRBD1 is a possible D gene (6 bases). Deletions cut 8 bases from V and 6 bases from J, with 19 bases between. The CDR3 is 15 amino acids. From germline, CDR1 is MNHEY and CDR2 SVGAGI. DNA of the CDR3: TGTGCCAGCGTTTCGAGTAGGGGGTTTTCCGGGGAGCTGTTTTTT. Translated, it gives CASVSSRGFSGELFF.

This clone was counted a few times. The chain uses TRBV5-4 and TRBJ1-2, with D tentatively TRBD1 (6 bases). Germline V gene lookup returns CDR1 SGHNT and CDR2 YYREEE (reference sequence). The CDR3 spans 13 residues. Trimming removed 3 bases at V and 9 bases at J, with 15 bases between. As DNA, the CDR3 is TGTGCCAGCAGCTCGACAGGCCCCAAGAGCTACACCTTC. Translating gives CASSSTGPKSYTF.

This rearrangement joins TRBV6-5 to TRBJ1-1; TRBD1 matches at 8 bases. V trimming: 6 bases; J trimming: 4 bases; junction bases outside the gene matches: 4. The length of the CDR3 is 13 residues. Germline-derived CDR1 and CDR2 are MNHEY and SVGAGI. The CDR3 DNA follows: TGTGCCAGCAGCTATACAGGGGGCACTGAAGCTTTCTTT. Amino acids: CASSYTGGTEAFF.

This chain uses TRBV24-1 with TRBJ2-2; 9 nucleotides align to TRBD1. The CDR3 spans 12 residues. V lost 10 bases and J lost 5; bases outside the gene matches: 1. Per germline, CDR1 KGHDR and CDR2 SFDVKD. CDR3 loop: CATGQGTGELFF. Written as DNA, the CDR3 is TGTGCCACGGGACAGGGTACCGGGGAGCTGTTTTTT.

In its sample, this clone was seen once. The chain employs TRBV5-1 and TRBJ1-1; D might be TRBD1 (5 bases). Deletions cut 6 bases from V and 0 bases from J, with 15 bases between. The CDR3 contains 15 residues. Germline CDR1 is SGHRS and CDR2 is YFSETQ. The CDR3 nucleotides are TGCGCCAGCACGCAGACAGAGGAGATGAACACTGAAGCTTTCTTT. Its protein is CASTQTEEMNTEAFF.

V and J are TRBV6-5 and TRBJ2-3; D is possibly TRBD2 (5 bases). The germline V and J ends were trimmed by 2 bases and 2 bases, with 11 bases remaining between them. The germline gives CDR1 MNHEY, CDR2 SVGAGI. This CDR3 is 15 amino acids long. Written as DNA, the CDR3 is TGTGCCAGCAGTTACGGCCGAGGGATCACAGATACGCAGTATTTT. This encodes CASSYGRGITDTQYF.

This chain joins TRBV21-1 and TRBJ1-6; the D call in the table, TRBD1, was not verified against the DNA. TRBV21-1 is a recognized pseudogene. There are 17 residues in the CDR3. DNA of the CDR3: TGTGCCAGCAGGTTAATACAGGGGAAGGGATCTATATTGGCCCTCCACTTT. It specifies CASRLIQGKGSILALHF.

This rearrangement joins TRBV5-1 to TRBJ2-2; 7 positions match TRBD2. The length of the CDR3 is 15 residues. The V segment lost 4 bases and the J segment 5 bases; nucleotides outside the gene matches: 8. Germline V gene lookup returns CDR1 SGHRS and CDR2 YFSETQ. The CDR3 reads CASSRSQGGTGELFF. The CDR3 DNA is TGCGCCAGCAGCAGAAGCCAGGGAGGGACCGGGGAGCTGTTTTTT.

This chain uses TRBV5-1 with TRBJ2-7, with D perhaps matching TRBD1 (5 bases). V lost 4 bases and J lost 3, with 8 bases in between. Germline V gives CDR1 SGHRS, CDR2 YFSETQ. The CDR3 runs 12 residues. CDR3 residues: CASSTQGYEQYF. For the CDR3, the DNA is TGCGCCAGCAGCACGCAGGGCTACGAGCAGTACTTC.

The chain is built from TRBV24-1 and TRBJ1-5; D call uncertain. Trimming removed 3 bases from V and 1 base from J, with 9 bases in between. In germline, CDR1 is KGHDR, CDR2 SFDVKD. There are 15 residues in the CDR3. The CDR3 sequence is CATSDGGPSNQPQHF. In DNA, the CDR3 is TGTGCCACCAGTGATGGAGGGCCGAGCAATCAGCCCCAGCATTTT.

Here the CDR3 DNA reads TGTGCCAGCAGCTTAGTGGGACAGGGGGGTTCGGCACCCCTCCACTTT. This codes for CASSLVGQGGSAPLHF. V gene TRBV7-2 combines with J gene TRBJ1-6, with 11 positions matching TRBD1. The germline V gene has CDR1 SGHTA and CDR2 FQGNSA. The CDR3 extends over 16 amino acids. Unmatched junction bases numbered 7, after V lost 1 base and J lost 11 bases.

This clone was seen a few times. This chain connects TRBV3-1 (or the pseudogene TRBV3-2) to TRBJ2-4; D gene uncertain. CDR1 is LGHDT and CDR2 is YNNKEL in the germline V gene (reference sequence). Trimming left V 3 bases short and J 7 bases short, with 10 bases between. This CDR3 region has 13 residues. The CDR3 region has the DNA TGTGCCAGCAGCCACACAAGCGATAACATTCAGTACTTC. It codes for CASSHTSDNIQYF.

This clone was seen a few times. The chain is built from TRBV11-3 and TRBJ2-7; D perhaps matches TRBD1 (5 bases). V shed 4 bases and J shed 1 base, with 17 bases lying between them. CDR3 length: 16 amino acids. Germline V gives CDR1 SGHNT, CDR2 YENEEA. The CDR3 region is CASSSKTRTGSYEQYF. The DNA for the CDR3 is TGTGCCAGCAGCTCCAAGACCCGAACAGGATCCTACGAGCAGTACTTC.

J is TRBJ1-1 and V is TRBV30, with D unresolved. V was cut by 8 bases and J by 1 base, with 8 bases left in between. The length of the CDR3 is 11 residues. Germline CDR1 is GTSNPN and CDR2 is SVGIG (reference sequence). The CDR3 coding sequence is TGTGCCATCGCCGGGAACACTGAAGCTTTCTTT. It is translated as CAIAGNTEAFF.

The chain couples TRBV5-1 to TRBJ2-2; D is unclear. The length of the CDR3 is 14 residues. Trimming removed 1 base at V and 1 base at J, with 5 bases between. The germline V gene encodes CDR1 SGHRS and CDR2 YFSETQ. Written as DNA, the CDR3 is TGCGCCAGCAGCTTGCCGGGGAACACCGGGGAGCTGTTTTTT. As protein: CASSLPGNTGELFF. Supplemented by reference TRBV5-1 and TRBJ2-2, the full variable domain reads KAGVTQTPRYLIKTRGQQVTLSCSPISGHRSVSWYQQTPGQGLQFLFEYFSETQRNKGNFPGRFSGRQFSNSRSEMNVSTLELGDSALYLCASSLPGNTGELFFGEGSRLTVL.

The chain has TRBV5-8 and TRBJ2-7; 8 nucleotides agree with TRBD1. V gave up 2 bases and J gave up 3 bases; unmatched junction bases: 7. Germline V gene data show CDR1 as SGHTS and CDR2 as YDEGEE. The CDR3 consists of 15 residues. This CDR3 reads CASSLSGQGFYEQYF. The DNA for the CDR3 is TGTGCCAGCAGCTTATCAGGACAGGGCTTCTACGAGCAGTACTTC.

The rearrangement joins TRBV27 to TRBJ2-1; 7 bases agree with TRBD1. The trim removed 1 base at V and 5 bases at J, leaving 5 bases unmatched. CDR3 length: 15 residues. Germline V gene sequence: CDR1 MNHEY, CDR2 SMNVEV (reference sequence). The CDR3 bases are TGTGCCAGCAGTTTATGGGACAGAGAAGACAATGAGCAGTTCTTC. The encoded protein is CASSLWDREDNEQFF.